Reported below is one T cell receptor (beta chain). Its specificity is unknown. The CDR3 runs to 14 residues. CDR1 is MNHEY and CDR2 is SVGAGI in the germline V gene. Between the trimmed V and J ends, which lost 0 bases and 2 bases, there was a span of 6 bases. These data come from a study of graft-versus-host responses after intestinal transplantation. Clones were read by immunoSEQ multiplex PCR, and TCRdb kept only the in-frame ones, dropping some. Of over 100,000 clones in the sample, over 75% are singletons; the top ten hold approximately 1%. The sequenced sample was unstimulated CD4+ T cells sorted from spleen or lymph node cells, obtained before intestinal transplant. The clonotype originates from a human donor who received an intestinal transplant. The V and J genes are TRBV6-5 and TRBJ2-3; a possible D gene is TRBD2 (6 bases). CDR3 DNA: TGTGCCAGCAGTTACTCGCGGGACACAGATACGCAGTATTTT. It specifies CASSYSRDTDTQYF.